The text below deals with one TCR beta chain. The germline V gene encodes CDR1 SGHRS and CDR2 YFSETQ. V gave up 4 bases and J gave up 6 bases; unmatched junction bases: 4. The CDR3 runs 14 residues. In the authors' methods: For nucleated cells, counts were estimated from reference gene primer amplification. Assay: immunoSEQ multiplex PCR; the TCRdb copy retains only in-frame clones and omits some. For V, J and clone size, that table is used; D and trimming come from the DNA. The sample records about 270,000 clones, about 91% being singletons. The sample belongs to a study of blood T cell repertoires in COVID-19. Participants' own reports of clinical history determined their cohort assignment.

Sequencing was performed on PBMCs or T cells enriched from blood (not recorded which). The receptor was derived from a man aged 35-49 years who had been exposed to COVID-19. V usage is TRBV5-1 and J usage is TRBJ1-4; 9 positions match TRBD1. The CDR3 spells CASSGTGGHEKLFF. The CDR3 DNA follows: TGCGCCAGCAGCGGCACAGGGGGCCATGAAAAACTGTTTTTT.